The 9 T cell receptor beta chains listed next were all sequenced from one sample in a study of blood T cell dynamics during melanoma immunotherapy. Assay: immunoSEQ multiplex PCR; the TCRdb copy retains only in-frame clones and omits some. Of roughly 13,000 clones detected, more than 70% appear once; the ten largest clones hold about 4.4%. Indicated time point: pre-treatment baseline. This specimen was blood, taken from a patient treated with checkpoint blockade. These receptors were collected from a human donor with melanoma.

The V call is TRBV15, the J call TRBJ2-7; D gene ambiguous. CDR3 length: 12 residues. V lost 6 bases, J lost 4 bases, and 10 bases lay in between. Germline CDR1 and CDR2: LNHNV and YYDKDF (reference sequence). The CDR3 coding sequence is TGTGCCACCAGTCCCGGGCGGTACGAGCAGTACTTC. Translated, it gives CATSPGRYEQYF.

This sequence joins TRBV29-1 and TRBJ2-3; D is undetermined. CDR1 and CDR2 from the germline V gene are SQVTM and ANQGSEA. V shed 2 bases and J shed 6 bases, with 9 bases lying between them. The length of the CDR3 is 12 residues. CDR3 nucleotides: TGCAGCGTTGAATTGGGTTTCGATACGCAGTATTTT. It yields the protein CSVELGFDTQYF.

V usage is TRBV9 and J usage is TRBJ1-2; the match to TRBD1 covers 8 bases. With 4 bases clipped from V and 4 bases from J, the junction kept 9 bases outside the gene matches. Per germline, CDR1 SGDLS and CDR2 YYNGEE. The CDR3 sequence is 15 residues long. Here the CDR3 DNA reads TGTGCCAGCAGCATGACAGGGGATCCCTCCTATGGCTACACCTTC. The encoded protein is CASSMTGDPSYGYTF.

This chain joins TRBV19 and TRBJ2-2, with D perhaps TRBD1 (6 bases). The germline V gene encodes CDR1 LNHDA and CDR2 SQIVND (reference sequence). V shed 10 bases and J shed 2 bases, with 14 bases lying between them. The CDR3 contains 14 residues. CDR3 in amino acids: CATRGRINTGELFF. In DNA form, the CDR3 reads TGTGCCACCAGGGGACGGATAAACACCGGGGAGCTGTTTTTT. Full variable domain (remainder filled in from reference TRBV19 and TRBJ2-2): DGGITQSPKYLFRKEGQNVTLSCEQNLNHDAMYWYRQDPGQGLRLIYYSQIVNDFQKGDIAEGYSVSREKKESFPLTVTSAQKNPTAFYLCATRGRINTGELFFGEGSRLTVL.

The genes are TRBV6-5 and TRBJ1-5; 9 positions agree with TRBD1. CDR1 and CDR2 (germline): MNHEY, SVGAGI. V dropped 5 bases and J dropped 9; count of bases not matched to a gene: 8. CDR3 length: 14 residues. The CDR3 region has the DNA TGTGCCAGCAGTCCCGGACAGGGGACCCCGCCCCAGCATTTT. Amino acid sequence: CASSPGQGTPPQHF.

The chain recombines TRBV20-1 with TRBJ2-7; D is possibly TRBD2 (5 bases). V lost 6 bases and J lost 3, with 9 bases in between. The CDR3 is made up of 11 amino acids. The germline gives CDR1 DFQATT, CDR2 SNEGSKA (reference sequence). The CDR3 reads CSAPGIYEQYF. In nucleotides, the CDR3 is TGCAGTGCCCCCGGGATCTACGAGCAGTACTTC.

The V and J genes are TRBV29-1 and TRBJ1-1; the D gene is possibly TRBD1 (5 bases). The CDR3 has 13 amino acids. The V and J ends lost 6 bases and 4 bases respectively, with 15 bases between them. The germline V gene encodes CDR1 SQVTM and CDR2 ANQGSEA. CDR3 loop: CSVGVGIRTEAFF. CDR3 nucleotides: TGCAGCGTGGGGGTGGGGATCCGCACTGAAGCTTTCTTT.

The genes are TRBV25-1 and TRBJ1-4; D not certain. The length of the CDR3 is 14 residues. Germline CDR1 and CDR2: MGHDK and SYGVNS. Trimming pared 6 bases from V and 3 bases from J, leaving 11 bases between. CDR3 nucleotide sequence: TGTGCCAGCAGCGGCGATACCTCTAATGAAAAACTGTTTTTT. It specifies CASSGDTSNEKLFF.

The J gene is TRBJ1-2, the V gene TRBV7-9, with D perhaps matching TRBD1 (5 bases). The V gene's germline CDR1 is SEHNR and CDR2 FQNEAQ (reference sequence). The V and J ends lost 2 bases and 6 bases respectively, with 10 bases between them. The CDR3 has 13 residues. CDR3 sequence (DNA): TGTGCCAGCAGCTTAACAGAGGGGCATGGCTACACCTTC. It yields the protein CASSLTEGHGYTF.